Reported below is one TCR beta chain. Other nucleotide sequences in the sample specify the same CDR3. This record belongs to a study of cytomegalovirus exposure and HLA in healthy donors. The primer mix had 60 Vbeta and 13 Jbeta primers. Assay used: immunoSEQ multiplex PCR; TCRdb lists only in-frame clones, some missing. The data hold around 150,000 clones, with roughly three quarters observed a single time. V was pared by 1 base and J by 5 bases, with 2 bases of the junction left unmatched. Germline V gene lookup returns CDR1 SGHRS and CDR2 YFSETQ. This CDR3 has 13 amino acids. J is TRBJ1-1 and V is TRBV5-1, with 7 bases matching TRBD1. The TCR was taken from a man aged 40-55 years in good health and CMV-seropositive. Material for sequencing was PBMCs. CDR3 in amino acids: CASSLSGGTEAFF. The CDR3 DNA sequence: TGCGCCAGCAGCTTGTCAGGGGGGACTGAAGCTTTCTTT.